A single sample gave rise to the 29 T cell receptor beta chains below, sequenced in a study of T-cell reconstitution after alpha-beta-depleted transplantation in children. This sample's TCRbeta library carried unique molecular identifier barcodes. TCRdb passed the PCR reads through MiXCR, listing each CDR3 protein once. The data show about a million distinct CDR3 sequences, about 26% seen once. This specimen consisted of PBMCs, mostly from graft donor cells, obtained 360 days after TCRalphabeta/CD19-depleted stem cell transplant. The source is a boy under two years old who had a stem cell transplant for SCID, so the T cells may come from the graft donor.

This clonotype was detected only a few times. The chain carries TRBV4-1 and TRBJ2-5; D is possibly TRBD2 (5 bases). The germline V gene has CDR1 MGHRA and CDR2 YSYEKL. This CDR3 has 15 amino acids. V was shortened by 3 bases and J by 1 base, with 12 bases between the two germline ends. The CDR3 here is CASSHEGQFQETQYF. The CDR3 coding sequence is TGCGCCAGCAGCCATGAGGGCCAGTTCCAAGAGACCCAGTACTTC.

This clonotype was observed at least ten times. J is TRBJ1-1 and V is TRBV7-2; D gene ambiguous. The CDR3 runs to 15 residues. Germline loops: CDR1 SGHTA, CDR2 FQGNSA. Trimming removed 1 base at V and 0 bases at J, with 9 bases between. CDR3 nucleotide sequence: TGTGCCAGCAGCTTAGATGGCCGCATGAACACTGAAGCTTTCTTT. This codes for CASSLDGRMNTEAFF. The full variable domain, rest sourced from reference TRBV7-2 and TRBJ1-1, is GAGVSQSPSNKVTEKGKDVELRCDPISGHTALYWYRQSLGQGLEFLIYFQGNSAPDKSGLPSDRFSAERTGGSVSTLTIQRTQQEDSAVYLCASSLDGRMNTEAFFGQGTRLTVV.

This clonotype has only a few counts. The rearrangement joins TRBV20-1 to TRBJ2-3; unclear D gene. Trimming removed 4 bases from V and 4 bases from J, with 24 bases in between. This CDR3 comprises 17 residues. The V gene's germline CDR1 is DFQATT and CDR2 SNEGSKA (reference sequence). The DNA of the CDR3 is TGCAGTGCTACACCACTCCTGGTCCGCCAAAGAGCAGATACGCAGTATTTT. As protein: CSATPLLVRQRADTQYF.

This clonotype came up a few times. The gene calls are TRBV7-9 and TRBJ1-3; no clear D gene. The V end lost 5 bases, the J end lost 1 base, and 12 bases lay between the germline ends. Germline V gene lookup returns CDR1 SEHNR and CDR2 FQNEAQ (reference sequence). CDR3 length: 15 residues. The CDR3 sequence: CASSRLVLSGNTIYF. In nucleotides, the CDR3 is TGTGCCAGCAGCCGTCTGGTCCTTTCTGGAAACACCATATATTTT.

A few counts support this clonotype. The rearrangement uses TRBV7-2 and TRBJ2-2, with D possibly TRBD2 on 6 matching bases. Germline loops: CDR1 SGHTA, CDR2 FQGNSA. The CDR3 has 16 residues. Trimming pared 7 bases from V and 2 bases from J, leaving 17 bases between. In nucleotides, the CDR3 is TGTGCCAGCACCTTGGCAGGGACTCCCAACACCGGGGAGCTGTTTTTT. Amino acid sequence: CASTLAGTPNTGELFF. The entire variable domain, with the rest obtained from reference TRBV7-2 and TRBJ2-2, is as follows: GAGVSQSPSNKVTEKGKDVELRCDPISGHTALYWYRQSLGQGLEFLIYFQGNSAPDKSGLPSDRFSAERTGGSVSTLTIQRTQQEDSAVYLCASTLAGTPNTGELFFGEGSRLTVL.

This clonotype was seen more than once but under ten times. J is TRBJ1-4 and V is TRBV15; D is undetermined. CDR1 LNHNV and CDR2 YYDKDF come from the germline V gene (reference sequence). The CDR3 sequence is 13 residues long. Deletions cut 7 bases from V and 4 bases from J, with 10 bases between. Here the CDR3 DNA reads TGTGCCACCACGCGGGCTCGTAATGAAAAACTGTTTTTT. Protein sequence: CATTRARNEKLFF.

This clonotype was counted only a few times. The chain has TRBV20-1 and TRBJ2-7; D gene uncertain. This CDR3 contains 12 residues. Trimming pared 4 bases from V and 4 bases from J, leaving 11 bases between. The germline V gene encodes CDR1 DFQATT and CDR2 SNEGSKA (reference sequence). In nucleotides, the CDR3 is TGCAGTGCTACCCTCTCGTGGTACGAGCAGTACTTC. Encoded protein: CSATLSWYEQYF.

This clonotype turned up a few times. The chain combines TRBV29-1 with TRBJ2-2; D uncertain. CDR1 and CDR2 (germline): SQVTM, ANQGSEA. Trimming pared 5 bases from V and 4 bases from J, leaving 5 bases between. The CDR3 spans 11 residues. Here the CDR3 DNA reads TGCAGCGTTTCCCTCACCGGGGAGCTGTTTTTT. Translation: CSVSLTGELFF.

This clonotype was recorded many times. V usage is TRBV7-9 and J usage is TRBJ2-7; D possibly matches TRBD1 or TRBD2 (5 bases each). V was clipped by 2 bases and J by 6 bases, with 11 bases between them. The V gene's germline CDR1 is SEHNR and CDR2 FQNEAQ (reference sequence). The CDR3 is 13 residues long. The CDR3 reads CASSLYGTAEQYF. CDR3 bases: TGTGCCAGCAGCTTATATGGGACCGCCGAGCAGTACTTC.

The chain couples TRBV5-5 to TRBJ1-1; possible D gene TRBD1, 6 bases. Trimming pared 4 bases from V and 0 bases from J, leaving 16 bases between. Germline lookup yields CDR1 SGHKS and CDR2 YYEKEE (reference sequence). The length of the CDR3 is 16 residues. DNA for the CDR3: TGTGCCAGCAGCCCATCCACAGGGTTAATGAACACTGAAGCTTTCTTT. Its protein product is CASSPSTGLMNTEAFF.

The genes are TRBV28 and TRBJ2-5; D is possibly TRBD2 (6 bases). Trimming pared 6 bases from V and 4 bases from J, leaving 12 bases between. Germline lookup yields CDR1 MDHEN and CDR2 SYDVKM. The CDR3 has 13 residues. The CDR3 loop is CASSRIGGETQYF. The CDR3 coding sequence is TGTGCCAGCAGCCGCATCGGGGGAGAGACCCAGTACTTC.

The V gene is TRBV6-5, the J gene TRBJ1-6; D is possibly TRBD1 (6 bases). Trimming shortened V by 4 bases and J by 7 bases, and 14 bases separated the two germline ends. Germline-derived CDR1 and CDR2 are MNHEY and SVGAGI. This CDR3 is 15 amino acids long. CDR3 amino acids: CASSSDSPWNSPLHF. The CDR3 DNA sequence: TGTGCCAGCAGTTCGGACAGCCCTTGGAATTCACCCCTCCACTTT.

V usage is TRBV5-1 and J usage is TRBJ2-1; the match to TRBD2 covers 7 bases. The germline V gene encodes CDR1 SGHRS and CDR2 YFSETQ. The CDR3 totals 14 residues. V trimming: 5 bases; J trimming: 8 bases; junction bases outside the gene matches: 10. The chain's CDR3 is CASSSRGEDDEQFF. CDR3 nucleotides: TGCGCCAGCAGTTCTCGGGGGGAGGACGATGAGCAGTTCTTC.

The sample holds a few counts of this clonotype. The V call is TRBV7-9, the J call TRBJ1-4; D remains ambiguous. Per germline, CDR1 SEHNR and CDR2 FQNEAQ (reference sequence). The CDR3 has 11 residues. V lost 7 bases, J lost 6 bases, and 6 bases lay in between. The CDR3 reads CASIAYEKLFF. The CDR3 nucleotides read TGTGCCAGCATAGCCTATGAAAAACTGTTTTTT.

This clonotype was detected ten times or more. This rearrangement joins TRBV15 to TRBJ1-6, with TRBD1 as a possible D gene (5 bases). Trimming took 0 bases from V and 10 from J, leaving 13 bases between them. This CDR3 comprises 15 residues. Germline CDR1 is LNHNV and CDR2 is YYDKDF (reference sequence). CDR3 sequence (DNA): TGTGCCACCAGCAGAGAGGGGCAGGGCCGATCACCCCTCCACTTT. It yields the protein CATSREGQGRSPLHF.

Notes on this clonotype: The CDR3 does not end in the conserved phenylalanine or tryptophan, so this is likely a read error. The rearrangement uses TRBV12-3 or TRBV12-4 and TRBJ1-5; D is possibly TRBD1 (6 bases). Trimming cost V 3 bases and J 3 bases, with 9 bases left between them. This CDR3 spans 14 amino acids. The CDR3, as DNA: TGTGCCAGCAGTTTTGGACAGATCAATCAGCCCCAGCATGTT. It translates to CASSFGQINQPQHV.

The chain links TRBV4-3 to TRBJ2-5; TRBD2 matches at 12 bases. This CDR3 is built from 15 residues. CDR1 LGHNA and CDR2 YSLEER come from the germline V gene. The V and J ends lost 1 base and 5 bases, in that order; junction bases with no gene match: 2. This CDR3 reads CASSQVGTSGETQYF. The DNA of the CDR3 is TGCGCCAGCAGCCAAGTGGGGACTAGCGGGGAGACCCAGTACTTC.

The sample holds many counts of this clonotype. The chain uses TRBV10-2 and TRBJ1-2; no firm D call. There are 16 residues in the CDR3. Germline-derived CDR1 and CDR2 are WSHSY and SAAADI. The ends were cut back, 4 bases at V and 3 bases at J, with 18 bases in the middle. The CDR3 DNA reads TGCGCCAGCAGTGCGGACTCCGTGGCCGTTGACTATGGCTACACCTTC. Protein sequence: CASSADSVAVDYGYTF.

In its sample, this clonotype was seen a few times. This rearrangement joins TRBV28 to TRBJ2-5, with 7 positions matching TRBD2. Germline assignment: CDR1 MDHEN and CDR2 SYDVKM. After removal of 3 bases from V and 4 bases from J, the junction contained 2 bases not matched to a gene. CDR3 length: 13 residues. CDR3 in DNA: TGTGCCAGCAGTTTTGGGGAGGGAGAGACCCAGTACTTC. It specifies CASSFGEGETQYF.

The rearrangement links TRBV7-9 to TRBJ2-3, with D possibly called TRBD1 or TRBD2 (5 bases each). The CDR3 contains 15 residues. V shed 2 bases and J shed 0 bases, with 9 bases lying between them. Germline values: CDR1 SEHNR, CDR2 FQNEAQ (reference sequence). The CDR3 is CASSLPGPSTDTQYF. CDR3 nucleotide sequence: TGTGCCAGCAGCTTACCGGGGCCAAGCACAGATACGCAGTATTTT.

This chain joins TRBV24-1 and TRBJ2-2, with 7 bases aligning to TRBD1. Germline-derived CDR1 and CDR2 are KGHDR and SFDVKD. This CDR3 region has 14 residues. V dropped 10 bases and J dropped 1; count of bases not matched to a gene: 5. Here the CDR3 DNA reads TGTGCCACGAGGGACAGACAGAACACCGGGGAGCTGTTTTTT. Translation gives CATRDRQNTGELFF.

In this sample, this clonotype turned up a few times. Here the CDR3 DNA reads TGTGCCAGCAGCCAACCCGGGACGCCTTTAGCGGCCCAGTACTTC. As protein: CASSQPGTPLAAQYF. The rearrangement links TRBV3-1 to TRBJ2-5, with a possible D match to TRBD2 (6 bases). V lost 2 bases to trimming and J lost 9 bases, with 19 bases between them. The CDR3 covers 15 residues. CDR1 is LGHDT and CDR2 is YNNKEL in the germline V gene (reference sequence).

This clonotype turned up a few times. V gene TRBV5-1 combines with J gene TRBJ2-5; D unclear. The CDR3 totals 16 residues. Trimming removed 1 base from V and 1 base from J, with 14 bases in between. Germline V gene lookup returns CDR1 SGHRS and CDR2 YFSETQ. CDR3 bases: TGCGCCAGCAGCTTGCGACCTTGGGCCAGCCAAGAGACCCAGTACTTC. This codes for CASSLRPWASQETQYF.

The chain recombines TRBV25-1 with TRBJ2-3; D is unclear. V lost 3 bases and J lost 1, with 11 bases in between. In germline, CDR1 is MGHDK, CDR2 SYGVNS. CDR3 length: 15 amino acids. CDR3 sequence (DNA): TGTGCCAGCAGTGAGGGTGGGTTGCGCACAGATACGCAGTATTTT. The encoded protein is CASSEGGLRTDTQYF.

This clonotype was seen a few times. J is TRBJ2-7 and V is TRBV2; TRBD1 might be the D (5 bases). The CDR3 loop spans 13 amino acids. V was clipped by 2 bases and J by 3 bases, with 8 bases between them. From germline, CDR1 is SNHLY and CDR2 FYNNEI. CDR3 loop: CASSEQGYYEQYF. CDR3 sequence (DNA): TGTGCCAGCAGTGAACAGGGATACTACGAGCAGTACTTC.

The CDR3 here is CAISPRTSGSSYNEQFF. The DNA of the CDR3 is TGTGCCATCAGTCCCAGGACTAGCGGTTCCTCCTACAATGAGCAGTTCTTC. V gene TRBV10-3 combines with J gene TRBJ2-1; TRBD2 matches at 10 bases. Germline loops: CDR1 ENHRY, CDR2 SYGVKD. With 5 bases clipped from V and 0 bases from J, the junction kept 7 bases outside the gene matches. The CDR3 consists of 17 residues.

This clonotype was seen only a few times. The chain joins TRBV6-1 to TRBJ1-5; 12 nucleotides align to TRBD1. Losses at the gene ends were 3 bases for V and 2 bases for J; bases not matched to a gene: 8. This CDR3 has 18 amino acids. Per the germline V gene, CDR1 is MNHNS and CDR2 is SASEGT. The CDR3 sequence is CASSDPGTGGVRNQPQHF. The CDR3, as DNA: TGTGCCAGCAGTGACCCCGGGACAGGGGGCGTTCGCAATCAGCCCCAGCATTTT.

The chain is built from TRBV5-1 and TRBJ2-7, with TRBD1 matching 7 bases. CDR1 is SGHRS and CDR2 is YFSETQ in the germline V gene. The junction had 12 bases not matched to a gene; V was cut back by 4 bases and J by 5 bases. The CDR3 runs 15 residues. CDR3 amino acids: CASSPGRQGPHEQYF. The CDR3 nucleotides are TGCGCCAGCAGCCCGGGACGACAGGGCCCCCACGAGCAGTACTTC. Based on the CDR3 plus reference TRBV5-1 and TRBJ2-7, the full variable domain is KAGVTQTPRYLIKTRGQQVTLSCSPISGHRSVSWYQQTPGQGLQFLFEYFSETQRNKGNFPGRFSGRQFSNSRSEMNVSTLELGDSALYLCASSPGRQGPHEQYFGPGTRLTVT.

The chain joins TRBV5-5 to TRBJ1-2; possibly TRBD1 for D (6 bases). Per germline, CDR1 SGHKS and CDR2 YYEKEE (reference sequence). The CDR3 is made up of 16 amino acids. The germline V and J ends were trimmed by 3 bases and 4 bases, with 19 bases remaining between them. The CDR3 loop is CASSSGEKGGIYGYTF. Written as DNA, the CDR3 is TGTGCCAGCAGCTCAGGGGAGAAAGGGGGGATCTATGGCTACACCTTC.